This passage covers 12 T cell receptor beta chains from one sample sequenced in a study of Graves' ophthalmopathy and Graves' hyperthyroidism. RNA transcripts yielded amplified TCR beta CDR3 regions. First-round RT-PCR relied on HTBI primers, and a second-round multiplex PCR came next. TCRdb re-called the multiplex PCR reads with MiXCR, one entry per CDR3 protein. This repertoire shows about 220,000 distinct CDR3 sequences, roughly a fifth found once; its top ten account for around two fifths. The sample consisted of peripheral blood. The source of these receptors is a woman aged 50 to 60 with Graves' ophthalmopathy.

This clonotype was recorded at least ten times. The CDR3 region is CASSLGGTSGLQETQYF. The CDR3 coding sequence is TGTGCCAGCAGTTTAGGTGGGACTAGCGGGCTCCAAGAGACCCAGTACTTC. The chain uses TRBV12-3 or TRBV12-4 and TRBJ2-5, with TRBD2 identical over 12 bases. Germline trimming cut 1 base from V and 1 base from J; bases unmatched to any gene: 4. This CDR3 is 17 amino acids long.

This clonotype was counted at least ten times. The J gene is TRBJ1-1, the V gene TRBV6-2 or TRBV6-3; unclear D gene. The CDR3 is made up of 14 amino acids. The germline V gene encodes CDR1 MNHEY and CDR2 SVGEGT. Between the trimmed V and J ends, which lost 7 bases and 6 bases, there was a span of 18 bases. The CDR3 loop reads CASTAGLGKAEAFF. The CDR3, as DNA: TGTGCCAGCACCGCGGGCCTCGGGAAGGCTGAAGCTTTCTTT.

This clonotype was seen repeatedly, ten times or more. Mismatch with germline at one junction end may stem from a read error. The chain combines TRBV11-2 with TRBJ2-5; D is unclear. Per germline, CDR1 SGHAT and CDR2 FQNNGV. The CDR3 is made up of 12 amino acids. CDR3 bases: TGTACCAGCACCCGCGGAAGGGAGACCCAGTACTTC. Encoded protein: CTSTRGRETQYF.

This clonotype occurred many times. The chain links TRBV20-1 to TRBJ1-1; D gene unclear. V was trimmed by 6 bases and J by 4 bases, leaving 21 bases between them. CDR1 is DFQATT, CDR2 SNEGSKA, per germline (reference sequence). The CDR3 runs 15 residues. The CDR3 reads CSATGKAGVGTEAFF. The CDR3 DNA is TGCAGTGCGACGGGAAAGGCGGGTGTGGGCACTGAAGCTTTCTTT.

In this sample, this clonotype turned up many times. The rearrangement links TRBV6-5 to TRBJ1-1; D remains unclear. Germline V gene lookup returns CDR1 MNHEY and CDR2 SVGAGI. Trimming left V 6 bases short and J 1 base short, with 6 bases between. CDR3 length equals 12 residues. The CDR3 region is CASRHGNTEAFF. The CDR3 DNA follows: TGTGCCAGCAGGCACGGGAACACTGAAGCTTTCTTT.

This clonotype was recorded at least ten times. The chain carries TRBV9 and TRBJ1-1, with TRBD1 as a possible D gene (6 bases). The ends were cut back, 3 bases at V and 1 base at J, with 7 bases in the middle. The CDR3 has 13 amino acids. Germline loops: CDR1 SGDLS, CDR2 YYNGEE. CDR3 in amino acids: CASSEGQNTEAFF. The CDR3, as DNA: TGTGCCAGCAGCGAGGGACAGAACACTGAAGCTTTCTTT.

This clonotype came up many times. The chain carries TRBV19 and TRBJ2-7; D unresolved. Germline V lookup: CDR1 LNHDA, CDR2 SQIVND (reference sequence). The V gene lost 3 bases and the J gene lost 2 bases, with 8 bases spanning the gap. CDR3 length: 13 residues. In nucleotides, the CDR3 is TGTGCCAGTAGTATCAACCCGGCCTACGAGCAGTACTTC. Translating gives CASSINPAYEQYF.

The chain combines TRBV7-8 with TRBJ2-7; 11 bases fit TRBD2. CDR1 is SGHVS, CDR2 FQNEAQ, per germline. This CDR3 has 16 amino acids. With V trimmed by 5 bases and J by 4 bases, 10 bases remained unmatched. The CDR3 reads CASSLSALAGVYEQYF. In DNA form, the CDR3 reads TGTGCCAGCAGCCTTAGCGCACTAGCGGGAGTGTACGAGCAGTACTTC.

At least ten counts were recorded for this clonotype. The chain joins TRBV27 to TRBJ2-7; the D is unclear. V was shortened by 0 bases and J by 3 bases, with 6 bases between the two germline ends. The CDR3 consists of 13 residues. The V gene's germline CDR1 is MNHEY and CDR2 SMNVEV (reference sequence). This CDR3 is CASSLSDNYEQYF. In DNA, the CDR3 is TGTGCCAGCAGTTTATCCGACAACTACGAGCAGTACTTC.

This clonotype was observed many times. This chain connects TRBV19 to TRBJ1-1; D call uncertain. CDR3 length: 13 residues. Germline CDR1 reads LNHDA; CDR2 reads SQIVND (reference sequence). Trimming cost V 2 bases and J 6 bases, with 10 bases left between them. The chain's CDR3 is CASSITLVAEAFF. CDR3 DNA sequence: TGTGCCAGTAGTATAACTTTGGTTGCTGAAGCTTTCTTT.

CDR3 residues: CASSSGPSSYEQYF. The DNA of the CDR3 is TGCGCCAGCAGCTCCGGGCCCAGCTCCTACGAGCAGTACTTC. J is TRBJ2-7 and V is TRBV5-1; the D is unclear. Per the germline V gene, CDR1 is SGHRS and CDR2 is YFSETQ. Trimming removed 3 bases at V and 0 bases at J, with 10 bases between. This CDR3 contains 14 residues.

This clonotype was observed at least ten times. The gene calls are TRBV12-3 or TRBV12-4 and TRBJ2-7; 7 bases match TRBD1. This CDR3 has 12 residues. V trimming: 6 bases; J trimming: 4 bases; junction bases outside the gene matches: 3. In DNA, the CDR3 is TGTGCCAGCAGCGCGACAGGGTACGAGCAGTACTTC. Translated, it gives CASSATGYEQYF.